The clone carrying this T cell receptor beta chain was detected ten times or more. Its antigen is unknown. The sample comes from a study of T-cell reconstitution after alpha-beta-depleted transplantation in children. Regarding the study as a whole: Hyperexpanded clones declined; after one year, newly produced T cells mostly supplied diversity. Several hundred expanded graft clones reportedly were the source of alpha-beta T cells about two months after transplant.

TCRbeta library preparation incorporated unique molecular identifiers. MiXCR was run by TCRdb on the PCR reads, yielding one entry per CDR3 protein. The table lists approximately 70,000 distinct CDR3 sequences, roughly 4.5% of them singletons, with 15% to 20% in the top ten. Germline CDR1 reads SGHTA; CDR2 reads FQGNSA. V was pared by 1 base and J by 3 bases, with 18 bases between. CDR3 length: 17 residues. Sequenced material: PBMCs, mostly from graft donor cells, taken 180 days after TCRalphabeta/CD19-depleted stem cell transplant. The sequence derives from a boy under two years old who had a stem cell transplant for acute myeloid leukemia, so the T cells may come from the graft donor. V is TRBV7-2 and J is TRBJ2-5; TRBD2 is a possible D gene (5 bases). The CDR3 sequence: CASSLVARAENKETQYF. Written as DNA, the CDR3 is TGTGCCAGCAGCTTAGTAGCGCGGGCGGAAAACAAAGAGACCCAGTACTTC.